A selection of T cell receptor beta chains follows, all from one sample in a study of blood T cell repertoires in COVID-19. Measured with immunoSEQ multiplex PCR; TCRdb has only the in-frame clones, and not every one. The table records 300,000 to 400,000 clones, roughly 87% of them present only once. Material: peripheral blood. The receptors derive from a man aged 25 to 40 with COVID-19, enrolled during active disease. Both conserved end residues are part of each CDR3. D genes are given only for firm matches. Expanded clones get a size class; other rows say once, few or many, or leave the size out.

clone_size,j_call,d_call,v_call,cdr3_aa,cdr3_nt
.,TRBJ2-1,TRBD2,TRBV7-2,CASSLVGLAGWGEQFF,TGTGCCAGCAGCTTAGTGGGACTAGCGGGATGGGGTGAGCAGTTCTTC
.,TRBJ2-7,.,TRBV5-6,CASTYEWSDEQYF,TGTGCCAGCACCTACGAGTGGTCGGACGAGCAGTACTTC
.,TRBJ2-1,TRBD1,TRBV29-1,CSVESGTGVWEQFF,TGCAGCGTTGAATCCGGGACAGGGGTATGGGAGCAGTTCTTC
.,TRBJ2-1,TRBD2,TRBV27,CASIPGLAVNNEQFF,TGTGCCAGCATCCCGGGACTAGCGGTAAACAATGAGCAGTTCTTC
.,TRBJ1-1,.,TRBV9,CASSVRESEAFF,TGTGCCAGCAGCGTAAGGGAGTCTGAAGCTTTCTTT
.,TRBJ2-1,TRBD2,TRBV24-1,CATSELTSGSGNEQFF,TGTGCCACCAGTGAACTAACTAGCGGGAGTGGGAATGAGCAGTTCTTC
.,TRBJ1-1,TRBD1,TRBV18,CASSSGQVGLGTEAFF,TGTGCCAGCTCATCCGGACAGGTGGGATTGGGGACTGAAGCTTTCTTT
.,TRBJ1-1,TRBD1,TRBV7-9,CASSLRQGAKTEAFF,TGTGCCAGCAGCCTCCGACAGGGGGCGAAGACTGAAGCTTTCTTT
.,TRBJ1-1,.,TRBV7-9,CASSYGQRNTEAFF,TGTGCCAGCAGCTACGGACAGAGGAACACTGAAGCTTTCTTT
once,TRBJ1-2,.,TRBV28,CASGPSVGYTF,TGTGCCAGCGGGCCGAGTGTCGGCTACACCTTC
.,TRBJ2-1,.,TRBV12-5,CASAPTGVRLYNEQFF,TGTGCTAGTGCTCCGACAGGCGTTCGGCTATACAATGAGCAGTTCTTC
.,TRBJ2-1,TRBD1,TRBV4-1,CASSQGTWTGYNEQFF,TGCGCCAGCAGCCAAGGGACGTGGACAGGGTACAATGAGCAGTTCTTC
.,TRBJ2-2,TRBD1,TRBV9,CASSAYRGLNTGELFF,TGTGCCAGCAGCGCCTACAGGGGCCTGAACACCGGGGAGCTGTTTTTT
few,TRBJ1-1,TRBD1,TRBV5-1,CASSLGDRRTEAFF,TGCGCCAGCAGCTTGGGGGACAGAAGAACTGAAGCTTTCTTT
many,TRBJ2-5,TRBD2,TRBV29-1,CSAAGVGETQYF,TGCAGCGCCGCGGGAGTAGGCGAGACCCAGTACTTC
.,TRBJ1-2,.,TRBV19,CASSITGNYGYTF,TGTGCCAGTAGTATAACAGGCAACTATGGCTACACCTTC
.,TRBJ1-2,.,TRBV4-2,CASSQTYTLYGYTF,TGTGCCAGCAGCCAAACATACACCTTATATGGCTACACCTTC
.,TRBJ2-1,.,TRBV7-2,CASSSTEPPFF,TGTGCCAGCAGTTCGACAGAGCCCCCGTTCTTC
.,TRBJ2-1,TRBD2,TRBV7-2,CASSSTAGAGGLNEQFF,TGTGCCAGCAGCTCCACCGCGGGGGCGGGGGGGCTAAATGAGCAGTTCTTC
.,TRBJ2-5,TRBD2,TRBV5-1,CASSPSGGAEETQYF,TGCGCCAGCTCCCCTAGCGGGGGGGCCGAGGAGACCCAGTACTTC
.,TRBJ2-3,TRBD2,TRBV19,CASSPGTTSGDTQYF,TGTGCCAGTAGCCCCGGGACTACCTCTGGGGATACGCAGTATTTT
.,TRBJ2-1,TRBD1,TRBV5-1,CASRVSDRVHNEQFF,TGCGCCAGCAGGGTCTCAGACAGGGTCCACAATGAGCAGTTCTTC
.,TRBJ1-3,TRBD1,TRBV7-9,CASSQTGFNSGNTIYF,TGTGCCAGCAGCCAGACAGGGTTTAACTCTGGAAACACCATATATTTT
.,TRBJ2-1,.,TRBV18,CASSPRPGQYNEQFF,TGTGCCAGCTCACCTAGACCCGGACAGTACAATGAGCAGTTCTTC
once,TRBJ1-1,.,TRBV21-1,CASNVTGNTEAFF,TGTGCCAGCAACGTAACGGGGAACACTGAAGCTTTCTTT
.,TRBJ2-3,.,TRBV18,CASSPPSRSTDTQYF,TGTGCCAGCTCACCACCCTCGCGAAGCACAGATACGCAGTATTTT
.,TRBJ1-1,TRBD1,TRBV7-9,CASSLGGSRGPEAFF,TGTGCCAGCAGCTTAGGAGGTTCCAGGGGGCCTGAAGCTTTCTTT
.,TRBJ1-5,.,TRBV6-2/TRBV6-3,CASSYSFPRDQPQHF,TGTGCCAGCAGTTACTCGTTCCCCAGGGATCAGCCCCAGCATTTT
.,TRBJ1-6,.,TRBV15,CATSRVRVGNSPLHF,TGTGCCACCAGCAGAGTCAGGGTTGGTAATTCACCCCTCCACTTT
.,TRBJ2-5,.,TRBV4-3,CASSHTTGTGETQYF,TGCGCCAGCAGCCACACGACAGGGACTGGAGAGACCCAGTACTTC
.,TRBJ1-2,.,TRBV6-5,CASLAQKVANYGYTF,TGTGCCAGCTTAGCTCAAAAGGTTGCTAACTATGGCTACACCTTC
once,TRBJ1-6,TRBD1,TRBV3-1/TRBV3-2,CASSHGDRAGKSLHF,TGTGCCAGCAGCCATGGAGACAGGGCGGGAAAGTCGCTCCACTTT
.,TRBJ1-5,TRBD1,TRBV2,CASSGQGAGGNQPQHF,TGTGCCAGCAGTGGACAGGGGGCGGGAGGCAATCAGCCCCAGCATTTT
.,TRBJ1-6,.,TRBV28,CASSLPLYRELGNSPLHF,TGTGCCAGCAGTTTACCGCTTTACAGGGAGTTAGGGAATTCACCCCTCCACTTT
.,TRBJ2-7,TRBD1,TRBV6-5,CASSQGQGYEQYF,TGTGCCAGCAGCCAGGGACAGGGGTACGAGCAGTACTTC
few,TRBJ2-2,.,TRBV6-4,CASSWAVNTGELFF,TGTGCCAGCAGTTGGGCCGTGAACACCGGGGAGCTGTTTTTT
.,TRBJ1-1,.,TRBV18,CASSTSGAQMNTEAFF,TGTGCCAGCTCAACCTCAGGGGCCCAAATGAACACTGAAGCTTTCTTT
.,TRBJ2-7,.,TRBV14,CASSRGHEQYF,TGTGCCAGCAGTAGAGGCCACGAGCAGTACTTC
.,TRBJ1-5,TRBD1,TRBV7-2,CASSLAGTGVQPQHF,TGTGCCAGCAGCTTAGCGGGGACAGGGGTACAGCCCCAGCATTTT
few,TRBJ1-1,TRBD1,TRBV18,CASSPWGDREEAFF,TGTGCCAGCTCACCATGGGGGGACAGGGAAGAAGCTTTCTTT